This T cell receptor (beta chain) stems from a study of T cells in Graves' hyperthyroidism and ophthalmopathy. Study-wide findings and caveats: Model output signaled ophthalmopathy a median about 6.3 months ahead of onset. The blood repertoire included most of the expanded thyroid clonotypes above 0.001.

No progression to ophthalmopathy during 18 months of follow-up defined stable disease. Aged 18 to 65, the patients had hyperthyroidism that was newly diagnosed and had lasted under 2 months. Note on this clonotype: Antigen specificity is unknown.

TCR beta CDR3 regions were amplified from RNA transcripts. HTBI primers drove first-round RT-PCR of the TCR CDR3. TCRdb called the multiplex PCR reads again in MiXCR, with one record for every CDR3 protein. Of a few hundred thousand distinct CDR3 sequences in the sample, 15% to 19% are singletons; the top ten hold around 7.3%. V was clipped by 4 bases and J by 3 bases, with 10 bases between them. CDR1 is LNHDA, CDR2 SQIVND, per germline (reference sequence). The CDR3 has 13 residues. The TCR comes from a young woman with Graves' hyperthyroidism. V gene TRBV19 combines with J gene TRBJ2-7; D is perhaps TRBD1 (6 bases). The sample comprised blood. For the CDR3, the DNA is TGTGCCAGTAGTACCTTACAGGGCTACGAGCAGTACTTC. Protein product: CASSTLQGYEQYF.